This TCR beta chain was recovered during a study of T-cell reconstitution after alpha-beta-depleted transplantation in children. This clonotype came up a few times. Its specificity is unknown. Construction of the TCRbeta library involved unique molecular identifiers. TCRdb independently ran MiXCR on the PCR reads; one entry per CDR3 protein. The data contain 300,000 to 400,000 distinct CDR3 sequences, around 16% of them singletons. Study-wide results and limits: Reports say that about two months after transplant, the alpha-beta T cells came out of several hundred graft clones that had expanded. At the one-year point after transplant, T-cell counts and TCRbeta diversity were found to come mostly from T cells that had been newly produced. For some patients, TCRbeta diversity was high at day 60 because of recipient T cells and thymic progenitors that survived.

The CDR3 consists of 16 residues. Trimming took 0 bases from V and 2 from J, leaving 15 bases between them. The germline CDR1 and CDR2 sequences are SGHRS and YFSETQ. The V call is TRBV5-1, the J call TRBJ2-7; tentatively, D is TRBD2 (7 bases). The TCR was taken from a male patient aged 2-9 years who had a stem cell transplant for acute lymphoblastic leukemia, so the T cells may come from the graft donor. The specimen comprised PBMCs, mostly from graft donor cells, sampled 360 days after TCRalphabeta/CD19-depleted stem cell transplant. The CDR3 is CASSLAGGRNTYEQYF. The DNA of the CDR3 is TGCGCCAGCAGCTTGGCCGGGGGGCGCAACACCTACGAGCAGTACTTC.